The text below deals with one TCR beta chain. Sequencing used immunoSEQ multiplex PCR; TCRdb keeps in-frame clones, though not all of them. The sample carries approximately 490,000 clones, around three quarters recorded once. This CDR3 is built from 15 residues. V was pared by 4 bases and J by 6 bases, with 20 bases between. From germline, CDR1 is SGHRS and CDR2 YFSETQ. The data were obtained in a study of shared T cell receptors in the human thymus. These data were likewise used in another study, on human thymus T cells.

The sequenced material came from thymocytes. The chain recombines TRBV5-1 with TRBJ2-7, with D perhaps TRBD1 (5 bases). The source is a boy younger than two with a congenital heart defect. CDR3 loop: CASSPTRSSGAEQYF. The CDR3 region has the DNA TGCGCCAGCAGCCCGACCAGATCGAGTGGGGCCGAGCAGTACTTC.